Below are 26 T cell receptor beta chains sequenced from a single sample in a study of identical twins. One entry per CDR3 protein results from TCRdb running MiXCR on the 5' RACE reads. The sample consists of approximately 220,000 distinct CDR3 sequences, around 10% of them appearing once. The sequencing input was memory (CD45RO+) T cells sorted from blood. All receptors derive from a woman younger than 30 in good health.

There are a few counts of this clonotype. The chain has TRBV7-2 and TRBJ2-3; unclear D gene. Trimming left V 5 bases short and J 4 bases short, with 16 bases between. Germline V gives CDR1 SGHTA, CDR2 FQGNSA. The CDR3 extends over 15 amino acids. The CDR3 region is CASSVRSLAADTQYF. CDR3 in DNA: TGTGCCAGCAGCGTTCGGTCCTTAGCCGCAGATACGCAGTATTTT.

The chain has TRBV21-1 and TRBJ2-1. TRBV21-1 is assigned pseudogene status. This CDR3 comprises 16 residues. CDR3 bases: TGTGCCAGCAGCAAATTTGGGCGGTGCTCCTACAATGAGCAGTTCTTC. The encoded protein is CASSKFGRCSYNEQFF.

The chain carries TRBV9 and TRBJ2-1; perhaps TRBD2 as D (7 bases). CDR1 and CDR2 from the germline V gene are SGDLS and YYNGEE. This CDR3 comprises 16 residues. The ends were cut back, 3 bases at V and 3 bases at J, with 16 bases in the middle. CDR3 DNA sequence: TGTGCCAGCAGCGCCGGGGGCGGGAGCCTCTACAATGAGCAGTTCTTC. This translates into CASSAGGGSLYNEQFF.

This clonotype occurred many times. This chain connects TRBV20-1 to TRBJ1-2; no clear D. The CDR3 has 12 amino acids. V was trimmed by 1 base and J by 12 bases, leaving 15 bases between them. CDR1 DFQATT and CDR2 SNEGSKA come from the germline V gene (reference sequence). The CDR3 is CSARAALLPHTF. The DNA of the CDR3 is TGCAGTGCTAGAGCAGCTCTTTTGCCGCACACCTTC.

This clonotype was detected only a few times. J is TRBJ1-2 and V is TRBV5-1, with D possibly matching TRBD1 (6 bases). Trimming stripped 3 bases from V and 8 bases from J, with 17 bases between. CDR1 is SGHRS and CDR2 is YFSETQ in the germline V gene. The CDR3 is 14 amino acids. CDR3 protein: CASSSNRGLEGYTF. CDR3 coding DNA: TGCGCCAGCAGCTCTAACCGGGGGCTAGAAGGCTACACCTTC. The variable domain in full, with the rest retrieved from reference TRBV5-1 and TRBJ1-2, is KAGVTQTPRYLIKTRGQQVTLSCSPISGHRSVSWYQQTPGQGLQFLFEYFSETQRNKGNFPGRFSGRQFSNSRSEMNVSTLELGDSALYLCASSSNRGLEGYTFGSGTRLTVV.

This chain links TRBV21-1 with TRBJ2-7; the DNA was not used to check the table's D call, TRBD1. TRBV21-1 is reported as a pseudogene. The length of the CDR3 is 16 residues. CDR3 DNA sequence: TGTGCCAGCAGCAAAGATTGGGCGGGGAGCTCCTACGAGCAGTACTTC. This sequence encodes CASSKDWAGSSYEQYF.

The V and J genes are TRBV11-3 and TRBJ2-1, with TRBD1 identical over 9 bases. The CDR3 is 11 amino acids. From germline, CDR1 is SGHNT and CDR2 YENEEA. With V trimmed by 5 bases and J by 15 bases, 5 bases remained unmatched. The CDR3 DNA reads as TGTGCCAGCAGCCAAGGACAGGGGTCGTTCTTC. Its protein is CASSQGQGSFF.

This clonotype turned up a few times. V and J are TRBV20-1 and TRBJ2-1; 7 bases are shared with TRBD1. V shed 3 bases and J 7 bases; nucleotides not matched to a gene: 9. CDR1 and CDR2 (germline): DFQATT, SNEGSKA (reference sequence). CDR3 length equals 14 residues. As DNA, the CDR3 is TGCAGTGCTAGGGATCCGACAGGGTGGAATGAGCAGTTCTTC. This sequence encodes CSARDPTGWNEQFF.

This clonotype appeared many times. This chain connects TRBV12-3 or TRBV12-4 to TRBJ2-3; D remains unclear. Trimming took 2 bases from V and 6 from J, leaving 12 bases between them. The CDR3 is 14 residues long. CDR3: CASSLSGQVDTQYF. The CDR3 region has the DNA TGTGCCAGCAGTTTATCTGGGCAGGTGGATACGCAGTATTTT.

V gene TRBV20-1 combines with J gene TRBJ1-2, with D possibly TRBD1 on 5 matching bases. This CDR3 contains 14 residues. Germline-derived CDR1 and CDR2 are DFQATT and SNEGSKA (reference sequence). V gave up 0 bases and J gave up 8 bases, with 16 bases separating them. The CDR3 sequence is CSARDQWGLGGYTF. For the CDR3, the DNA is TGCAGTGCTAGAGATCAATGGGGGTTAGGGGGCTACACCTTC.

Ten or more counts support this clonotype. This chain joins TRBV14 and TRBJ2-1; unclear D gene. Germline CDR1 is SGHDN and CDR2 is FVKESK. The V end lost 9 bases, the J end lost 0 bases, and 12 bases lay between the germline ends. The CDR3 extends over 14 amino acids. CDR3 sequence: CASAGLSSYNEQFF. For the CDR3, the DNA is TGTGCCAGTGCCGGGCTTAGCTCCTACAATGAGCAGTTCTTC.

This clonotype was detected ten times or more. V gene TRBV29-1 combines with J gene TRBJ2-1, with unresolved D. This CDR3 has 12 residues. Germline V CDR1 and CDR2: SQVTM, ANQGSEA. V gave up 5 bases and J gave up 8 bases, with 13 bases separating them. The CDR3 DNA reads TGCAGCGTTCAAAACTCTTCTCATGAGCAGTTCTTC. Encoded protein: CSVQNSSHEQFF.

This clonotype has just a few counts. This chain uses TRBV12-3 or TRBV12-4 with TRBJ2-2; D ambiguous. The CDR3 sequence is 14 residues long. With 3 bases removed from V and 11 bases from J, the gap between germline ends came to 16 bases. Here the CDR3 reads CASSFSGARQELFF. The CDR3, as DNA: TGTGCCAGCAGTTTTTCGGGCGCCCGTCAAGAGCTGTTTTTT.

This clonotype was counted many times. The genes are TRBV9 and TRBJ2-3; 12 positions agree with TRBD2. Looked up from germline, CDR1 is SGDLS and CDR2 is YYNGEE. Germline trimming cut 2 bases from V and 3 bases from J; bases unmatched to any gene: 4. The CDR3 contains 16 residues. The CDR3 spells CASSVTSGGATDTQYF. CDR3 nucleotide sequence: TGTGCCAGCAGCGTGACTAGCGGGGGCGCGACAGATACGCAGTATTTT.

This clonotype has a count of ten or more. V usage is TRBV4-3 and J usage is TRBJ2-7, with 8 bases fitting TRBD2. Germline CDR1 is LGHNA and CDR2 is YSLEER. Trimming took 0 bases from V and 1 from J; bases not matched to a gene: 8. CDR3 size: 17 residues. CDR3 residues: CASSQDRREESSYEQYF. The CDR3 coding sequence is TGCGCCAGCAGCCAAGATAGGCGGGAGGAGTCTTCCTACGAGCAGTACTTC.

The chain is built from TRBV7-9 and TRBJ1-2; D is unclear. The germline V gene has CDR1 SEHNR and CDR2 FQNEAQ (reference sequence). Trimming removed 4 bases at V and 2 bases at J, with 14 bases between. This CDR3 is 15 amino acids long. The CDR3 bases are TGTGCCAGCAGCTCCCTCCGGATTTTAAACTATGGCTACACCTTC. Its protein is CASSSLRILNYGYTF.

The CDR3 bases are TGCGCCAGCAGCGCGGCAGGGGGCGTTGAGCAGTTCTTC. It specifies CASSAAGGVEQFF. This chain links TRBV5-1 with TRBJ2-1, with 8 bases identical to TRBD1. J gave up 9 bases and V 4 bases, and 6 bases lay outside the gene matches. CDR1 and CDR2 from the germline V gene are SGHRS and YFSETQ. The CDR3 length is 13 residues.

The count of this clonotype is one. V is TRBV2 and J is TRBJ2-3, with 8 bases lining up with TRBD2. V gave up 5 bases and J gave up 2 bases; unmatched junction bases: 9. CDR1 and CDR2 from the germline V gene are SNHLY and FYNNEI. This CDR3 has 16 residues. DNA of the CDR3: TGTGCCAGCAGTTATCGGGGGGGGGCTGACACAGATACGCAGTATTTT. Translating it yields CASSYRGGADTDTQYF.

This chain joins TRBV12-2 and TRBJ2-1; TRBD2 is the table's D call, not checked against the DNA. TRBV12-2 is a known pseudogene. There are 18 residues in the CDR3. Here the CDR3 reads CASRLAFLAGFSYNEQFF. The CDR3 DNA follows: TGTGCAAGTCGCTTAGCGTTTCTAGCGGGATTCTCCTACAATGAGCAGTTCTTC.

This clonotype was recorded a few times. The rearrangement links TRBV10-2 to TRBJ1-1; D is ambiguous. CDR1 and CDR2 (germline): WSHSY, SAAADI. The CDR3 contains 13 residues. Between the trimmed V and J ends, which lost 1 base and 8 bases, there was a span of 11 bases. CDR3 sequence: CASSELSLMEAFF. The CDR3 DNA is TGCGCCAGCAGTGAGTTGTCGCTTATGGAAGCTTTCTTT.

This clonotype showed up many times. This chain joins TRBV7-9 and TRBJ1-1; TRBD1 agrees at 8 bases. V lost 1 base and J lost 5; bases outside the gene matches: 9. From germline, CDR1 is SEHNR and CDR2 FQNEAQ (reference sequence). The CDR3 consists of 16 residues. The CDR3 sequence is CASSLGTGRSTTEAFF. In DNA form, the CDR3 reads TGTGCCAGCAGCTTAGGGACAGGGCGGTCAACGACTGAAGCTTTCTTT. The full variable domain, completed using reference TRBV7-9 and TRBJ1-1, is DTGVSQNPRHKITKRGQNVTFRCDPISEHNRLYWYRQTLGQGPEFLTYFQNEAQLEKSRLLSDRFSAERPKGSFSTLEIQRTEQGDSAMYLCASSLGTGRSTTEAFFGQGTRLTVV.

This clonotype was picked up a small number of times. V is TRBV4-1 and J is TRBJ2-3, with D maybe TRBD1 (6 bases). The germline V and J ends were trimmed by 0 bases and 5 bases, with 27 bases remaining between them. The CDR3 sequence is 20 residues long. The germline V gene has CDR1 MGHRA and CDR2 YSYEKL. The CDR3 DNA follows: TGCGCCAGCAGCCAAGACCCCCCCATACAGGGCCACAGCACCCAAGATACGCAGTATTTT. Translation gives CASSQDPPIQGHSTQDTQYF.

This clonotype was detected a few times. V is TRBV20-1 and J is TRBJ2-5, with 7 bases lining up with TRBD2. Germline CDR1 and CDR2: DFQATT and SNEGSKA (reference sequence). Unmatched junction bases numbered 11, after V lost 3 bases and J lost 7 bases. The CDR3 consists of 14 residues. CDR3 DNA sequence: TGCAGTGCTAGCTACGGAGGCGGGGAGGGGACCCAGTACTTC. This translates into CSASYGGGEGTQYF.

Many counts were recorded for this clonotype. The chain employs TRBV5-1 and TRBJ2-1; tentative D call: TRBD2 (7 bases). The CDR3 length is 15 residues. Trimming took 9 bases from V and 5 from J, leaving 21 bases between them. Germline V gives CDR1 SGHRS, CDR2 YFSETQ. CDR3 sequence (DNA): TGCGCCACGGGACCCTTGAGGGGGGGAGACAATGAGCAGTTCTTC. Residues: CATGPLRGGDNEQFF. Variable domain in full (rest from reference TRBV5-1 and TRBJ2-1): KAGVTQTPRYLIKTRGQQVTLSCSPISGHRSVSWYQQTPGQGLQFLFEYFSETQRNKGNFPGRFSGRQFSNSRSEMNVSTLELGDSALYLCATGPLRGGDNEQFFGPGTRLTVL.

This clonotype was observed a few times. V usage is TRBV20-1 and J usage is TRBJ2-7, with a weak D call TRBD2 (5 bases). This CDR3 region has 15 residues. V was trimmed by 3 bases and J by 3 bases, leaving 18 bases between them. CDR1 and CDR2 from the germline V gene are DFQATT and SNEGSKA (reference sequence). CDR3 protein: CSARNVRAGNYEQYF. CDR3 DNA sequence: TGCAGTGCTAGGAATGTGAGGGCTGGGAACTACGAGCAGTACTTC.

The CDR3 sequence: CSARTGARSYEQYF. CDR3 nucleotides: TGCAGCGCAAGGACAGGGGCGCGTTCCTACGAGCAGTACTTC. The genes are TRBV29-1 and TRBJ2-7; 9 positions match TRBD1. CDR1 and CDR2 (germline): SQVTM, ANQGSEA. Unmatched junction bases numbered 8, after V lost 7 bases and J lost 1 base. The CDR3 has 14 residues.